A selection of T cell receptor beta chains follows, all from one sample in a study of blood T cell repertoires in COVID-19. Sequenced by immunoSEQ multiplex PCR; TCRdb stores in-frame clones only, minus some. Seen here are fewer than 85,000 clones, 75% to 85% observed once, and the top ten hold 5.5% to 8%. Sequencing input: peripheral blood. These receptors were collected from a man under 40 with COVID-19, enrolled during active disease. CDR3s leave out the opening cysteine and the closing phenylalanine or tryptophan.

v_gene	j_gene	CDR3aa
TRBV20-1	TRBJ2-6	SASSAGAGANVLT
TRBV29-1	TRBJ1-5	SVGGDNQPQH
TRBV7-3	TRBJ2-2	ASSLEGTGELF
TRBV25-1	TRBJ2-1	ASSESTREQF
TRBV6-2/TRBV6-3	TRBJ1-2	ASSYSMRSNYGYT
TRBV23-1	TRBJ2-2	ASSQSARGGCRDTGELF
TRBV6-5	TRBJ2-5	ASSPDRVRGTQY
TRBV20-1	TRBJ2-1	SASRQGNEQF
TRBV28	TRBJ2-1	ASTVSGSSYNEQF
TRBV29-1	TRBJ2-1	SVDYPNYNEQF